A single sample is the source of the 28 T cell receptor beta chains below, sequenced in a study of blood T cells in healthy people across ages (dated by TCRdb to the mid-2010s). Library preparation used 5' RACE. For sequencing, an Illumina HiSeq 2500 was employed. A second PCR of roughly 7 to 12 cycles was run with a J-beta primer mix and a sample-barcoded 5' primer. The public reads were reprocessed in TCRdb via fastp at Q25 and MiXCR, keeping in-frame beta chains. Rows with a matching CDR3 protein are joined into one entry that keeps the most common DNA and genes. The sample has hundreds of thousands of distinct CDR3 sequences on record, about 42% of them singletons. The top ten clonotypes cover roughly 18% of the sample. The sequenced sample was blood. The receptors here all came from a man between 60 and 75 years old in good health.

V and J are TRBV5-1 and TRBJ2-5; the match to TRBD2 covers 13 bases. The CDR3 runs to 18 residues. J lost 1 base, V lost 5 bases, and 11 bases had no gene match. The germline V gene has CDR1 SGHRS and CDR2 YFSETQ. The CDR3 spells CASRGGLAGDKGQETQYF. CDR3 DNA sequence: TGCGCCAGCAGGGGTGGACTAGCGGGGGACAAAGGCCAAGAGACCCAGTACTTC.

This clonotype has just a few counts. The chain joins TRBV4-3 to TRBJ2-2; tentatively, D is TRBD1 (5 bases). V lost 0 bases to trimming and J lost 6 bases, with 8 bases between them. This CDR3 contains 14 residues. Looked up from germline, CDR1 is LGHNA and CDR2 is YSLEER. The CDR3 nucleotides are TGCGCCAGCAGCCAAGAAGACAGACCCGGGGAGCTGTTTTTT. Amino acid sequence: CASSQEDRPGELFF.

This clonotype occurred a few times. The CDR3 coding sequence is TGCAGTGCTAGAGCCTTGGGGGACAGCTACGAGCAGTACTTC. This encodes CSARALGDSYEQYF. This chain uses TRBV20-1 with TRBJ2-7, with 7 bases lining up with TRBD1. After removal of 1 base from V and 3 bases from J, the junction contained 6 bases not matched to a gene. The germline gives CDR1 DFQATT, CDR2 SNEGSKA (reference sequence). CDR3 length: 14 residues.

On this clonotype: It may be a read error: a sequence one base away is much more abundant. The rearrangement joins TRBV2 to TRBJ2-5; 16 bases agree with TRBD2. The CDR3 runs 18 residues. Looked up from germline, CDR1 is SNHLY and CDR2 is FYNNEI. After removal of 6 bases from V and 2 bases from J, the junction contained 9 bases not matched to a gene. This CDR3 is CASSASGLAGGRQETQYF. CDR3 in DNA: TGTGCCAGCAGCGCTTCGGGACTAGCGGGGGGGCGGCAAGAGACCCAGTACTTC.

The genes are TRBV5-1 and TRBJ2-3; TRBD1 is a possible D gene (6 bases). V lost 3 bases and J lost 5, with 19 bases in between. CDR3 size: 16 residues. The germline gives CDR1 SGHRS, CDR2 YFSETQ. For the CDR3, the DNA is TGCGCCAGCAGCTCCACCGCAACACAGGGTGGAGATACGCAGTATTTT. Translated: CASSSTATQGGDTQYF.

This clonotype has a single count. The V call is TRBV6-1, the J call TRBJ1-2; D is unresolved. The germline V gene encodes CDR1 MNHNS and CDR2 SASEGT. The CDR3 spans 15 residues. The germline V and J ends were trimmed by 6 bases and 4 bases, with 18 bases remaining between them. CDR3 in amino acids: CASSSPGLEGYGYTF. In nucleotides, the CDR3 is TGTGCCAGCAGCTCCCCGGGCCTCGAGGGCTATGGCTACACCTTC.

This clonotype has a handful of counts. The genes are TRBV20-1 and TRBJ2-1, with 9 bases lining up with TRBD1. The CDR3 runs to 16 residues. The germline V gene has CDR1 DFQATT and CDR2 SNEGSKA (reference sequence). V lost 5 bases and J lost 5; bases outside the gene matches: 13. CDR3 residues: CSALKVGTGLHNEQFF. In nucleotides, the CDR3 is TGCAGTGCTCTAAAAGTTGGGACAGGGTTGCACAATGAGCAGTTCTTC.

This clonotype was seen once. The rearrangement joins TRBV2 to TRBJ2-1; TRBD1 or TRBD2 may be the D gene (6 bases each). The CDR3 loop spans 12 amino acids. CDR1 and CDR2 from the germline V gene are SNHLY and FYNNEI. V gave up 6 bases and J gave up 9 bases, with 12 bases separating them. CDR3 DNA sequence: TGTGCCAGCAGGGGGGGCGGAAGTGAGCAGTTCTTC. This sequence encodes CASRGGGSEQFF.

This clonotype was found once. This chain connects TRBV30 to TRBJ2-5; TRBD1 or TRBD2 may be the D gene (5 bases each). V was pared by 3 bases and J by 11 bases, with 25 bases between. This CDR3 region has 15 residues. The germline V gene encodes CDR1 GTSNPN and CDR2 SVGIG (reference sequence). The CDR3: CAWRWNAGPLGEQYF. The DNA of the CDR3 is TGTGCCTGGAGGTGGAATGCGGGCCCCCTGGGGGAGCAGTACTTC.

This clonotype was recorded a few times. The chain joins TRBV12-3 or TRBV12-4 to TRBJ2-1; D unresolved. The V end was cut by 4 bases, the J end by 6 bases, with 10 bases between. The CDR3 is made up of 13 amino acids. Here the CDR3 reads CASSWRYGNEQFF. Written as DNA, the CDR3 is TGTGCCAGCAGTTGGCGTTACGGCAATGAGCAGTTCTTC.

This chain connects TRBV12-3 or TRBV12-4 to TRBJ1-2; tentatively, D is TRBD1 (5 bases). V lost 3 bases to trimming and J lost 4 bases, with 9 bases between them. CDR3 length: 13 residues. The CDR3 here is CASSFGHRYGYTF. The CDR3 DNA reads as TGTGCCAGCAGTTTCGGACATCGCTATGGCTACACCTTC.

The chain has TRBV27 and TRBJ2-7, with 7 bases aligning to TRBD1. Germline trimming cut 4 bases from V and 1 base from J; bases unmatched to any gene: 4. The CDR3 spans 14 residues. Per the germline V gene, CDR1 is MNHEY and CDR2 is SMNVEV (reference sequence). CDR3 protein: CASSSLDRSYEQYF. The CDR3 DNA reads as TGTGCCAGCAGTTCCTTGGACAGGTCCTACGAGCAGTACTTC.

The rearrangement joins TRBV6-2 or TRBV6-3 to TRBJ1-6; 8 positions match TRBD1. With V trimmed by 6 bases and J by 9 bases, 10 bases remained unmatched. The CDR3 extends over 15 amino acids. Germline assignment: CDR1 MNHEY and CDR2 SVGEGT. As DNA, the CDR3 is TGTGCCAGCAGCCAGCCGCAGGGGGCATCTTCACCCCTCCACTTT. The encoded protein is CASSQPQGASSPLHF.

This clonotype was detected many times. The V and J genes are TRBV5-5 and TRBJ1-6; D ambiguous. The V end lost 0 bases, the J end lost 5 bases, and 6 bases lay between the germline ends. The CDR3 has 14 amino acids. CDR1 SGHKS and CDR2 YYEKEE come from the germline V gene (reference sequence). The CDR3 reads CASSLGQNNSPLHF. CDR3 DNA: TGTGCCAGCAGCTTGGGACAAAATAATTCACCCCTCCACTTT.

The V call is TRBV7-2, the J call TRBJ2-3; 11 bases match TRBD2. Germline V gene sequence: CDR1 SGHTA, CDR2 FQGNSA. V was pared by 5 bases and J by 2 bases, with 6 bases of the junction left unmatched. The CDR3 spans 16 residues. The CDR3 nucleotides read TGTGCCAGCAGCGTCCTAGCGGGGGGCGTCACAGATACGCAGTATTTT. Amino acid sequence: CASSVLAGGVTDTQYF.

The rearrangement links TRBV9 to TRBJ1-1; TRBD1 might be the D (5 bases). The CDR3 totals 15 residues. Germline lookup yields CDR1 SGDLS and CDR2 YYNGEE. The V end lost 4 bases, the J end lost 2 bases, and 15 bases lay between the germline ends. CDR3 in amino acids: CASSPDPRGNTEAFF. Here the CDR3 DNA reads TGTGCCAGCAGCCCCGATCCTAGGGGAAACACTGAAGCTTTCTTT.

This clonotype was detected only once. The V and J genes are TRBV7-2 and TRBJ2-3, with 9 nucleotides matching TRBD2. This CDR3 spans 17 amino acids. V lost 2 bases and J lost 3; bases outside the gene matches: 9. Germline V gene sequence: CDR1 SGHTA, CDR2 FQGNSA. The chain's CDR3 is CASSLPGTSKGTDTQYF. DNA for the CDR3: TGTGCCAGCAGCTTACCAGGGACTAGCAAAGGAACAGATACGCAGTATTTT.

CDR3 DNA: TGCAGCACAGGTTCAGGGGATAATGAGCAGTTCTTC. This gives the protein CSTGSGDNEQFF. The rearrangement joins TRBV29-1 to TRBJ2-1; D might be TRBD1 (6 bases). Germline V CDR1 and CDR2: SQVTM, ANQGSEA. V lost 8 bases to trimming and J lost 7 bases, with 15 bases between them. The CDR3 has 12 amino acids.

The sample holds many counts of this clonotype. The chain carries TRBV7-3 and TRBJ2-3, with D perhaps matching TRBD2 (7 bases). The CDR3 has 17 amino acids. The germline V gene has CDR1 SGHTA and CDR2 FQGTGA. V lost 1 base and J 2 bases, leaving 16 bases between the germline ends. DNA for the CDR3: TGTGCCAGCAGCTTAAAAGGGGGGGCCCCCCCCACAGATACGCAGTATTTT. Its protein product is CASSLKGGAPPTDTQYF.

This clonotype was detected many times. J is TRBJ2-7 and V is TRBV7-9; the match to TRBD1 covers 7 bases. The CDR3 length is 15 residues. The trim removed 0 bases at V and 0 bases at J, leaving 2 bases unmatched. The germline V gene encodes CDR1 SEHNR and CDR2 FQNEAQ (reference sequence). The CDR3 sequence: CASSLAGTASYEQYF. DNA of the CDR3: TGTGCCAGCAGCTTAGCAGGGACAGCCTCCTACGAGCAGTACTTC.

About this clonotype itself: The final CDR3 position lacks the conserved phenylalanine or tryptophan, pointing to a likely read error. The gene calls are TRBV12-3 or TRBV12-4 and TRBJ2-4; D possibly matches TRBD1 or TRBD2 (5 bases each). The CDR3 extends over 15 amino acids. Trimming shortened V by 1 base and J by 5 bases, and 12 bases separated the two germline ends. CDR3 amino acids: CASSLVGDGQNIQYL. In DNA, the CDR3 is TGTGCCAGCAGTTTAGTGGGGGATGGCCAAAACATTCAGTACTTA.

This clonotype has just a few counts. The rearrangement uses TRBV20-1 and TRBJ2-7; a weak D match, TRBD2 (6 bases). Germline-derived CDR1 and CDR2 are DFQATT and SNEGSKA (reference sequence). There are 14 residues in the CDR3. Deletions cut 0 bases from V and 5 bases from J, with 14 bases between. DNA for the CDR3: TGCAGTGCTAGAGATGTCTCCCGGGGGAACGAGCAGTACTTC. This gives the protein CSARDVSRGNEQYF.

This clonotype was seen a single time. CDR3 nucleotide sequence: TGTGCCAGCAGTGAATCCCCACGAGGCGCAGAAATTGAAAAACTGTTTTTT. This gives the protein CASSESPRGAEIEKLFF. The chain couples TRBV25-1 to TRBJ1-4; no definite D call. The CDR3 length is 17 residues. Germline values: CDR1 MGHDK, CDR2 SYGVNS. Deletions cut 1 base from V and 7 bases from J, with 19 bases between.

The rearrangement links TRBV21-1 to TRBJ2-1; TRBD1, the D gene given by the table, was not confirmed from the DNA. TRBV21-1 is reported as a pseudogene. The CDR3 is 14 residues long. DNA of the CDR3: TGTGCCAGCAGCAAAAGACAGGGGGCGAATGAGCAGTTCTTC. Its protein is CASSKRQGANEQFF.

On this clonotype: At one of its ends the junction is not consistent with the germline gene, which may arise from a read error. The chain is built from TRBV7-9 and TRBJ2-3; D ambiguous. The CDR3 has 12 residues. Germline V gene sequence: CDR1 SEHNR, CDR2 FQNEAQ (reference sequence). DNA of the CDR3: TGTACCAGCAGCACTGACGCAGATACGCAGTATTTT. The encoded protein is CTSSTDADTQYF.

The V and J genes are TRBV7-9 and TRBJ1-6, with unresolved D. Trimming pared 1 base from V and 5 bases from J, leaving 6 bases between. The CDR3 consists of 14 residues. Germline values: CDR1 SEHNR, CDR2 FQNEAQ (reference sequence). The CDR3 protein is CASSLGRDNSPLHF. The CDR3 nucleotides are TGTGCCAGCAGCTTAGGGCGGGATAATTCACCCCTCCACTTT. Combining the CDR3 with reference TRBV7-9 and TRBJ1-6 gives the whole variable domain DTGVSQNPRHKITKRGQNVTFRCDPISEHNRLYWYRQTLGQGPEFLTYFQNEAQLEKSRLLSDRFSAERPKGSFSTLEIQRTEQGDSAMYLCASSLGRDNSPLHFGNGTRLTVT.

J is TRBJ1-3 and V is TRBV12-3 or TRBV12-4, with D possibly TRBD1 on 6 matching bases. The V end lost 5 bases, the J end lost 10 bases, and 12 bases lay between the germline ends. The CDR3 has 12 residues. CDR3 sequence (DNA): TGTGCCAGCAGTAAGGGGGGAGGAACCATATATTTT. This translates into CASSKGGGTIYF.

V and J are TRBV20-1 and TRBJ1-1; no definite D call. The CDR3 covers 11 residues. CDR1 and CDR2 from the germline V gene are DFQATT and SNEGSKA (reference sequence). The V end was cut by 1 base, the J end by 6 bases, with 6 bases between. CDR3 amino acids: CSARVPAEAFF. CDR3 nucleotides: TGCAGTGCTAGAGTGCCGGCTGAAGCTTTCTTT.